This record looks at one T cell receptor (beta chain) sequence and its context. Its antigen is undetermined. The entry originates in a study of OX40 agonist ivuxolimab in advanced cancers. Turning to the study itself: Partial responses, seen in three patients, involved one hepatocellular carcinoma and two cutaneous melanomas.

CDR1 MGHRA and CDR2 YSYEKL come from the germline V gene. The CDR3 is 14 residues long. Trimming stripped 4 bases from V and 3 bases from J, with 9 bases between. Findings and limits, study-wide: Also present in some nonresponders was a low level of normalized T-cell clonal expansion.

The method was immunoSEQ multiplex PCR; TCRdb's version includes in-frame clones alone and lacks a portion of them. The sample comprises about 26,000 clones, about 82% of which are singletons, and less than 30% rests with the top ten. The sequence derives from an adult with an advanced solid tumor such as melanoma, head and neck, liver or kidney cancer. The rearrangement joins TRBV4-1 to TRBJ2-2, with D unresolved. The sequencing used CD4+ or CD8+ T cells sorted from blood, collected in a trial of the OX40 agonist ivuxolimab. The CDR3 loop reads CASSPRLDTGELFF. CDR3 sequence (DNA): TGCGCCAGCAGCCCACGACTTGACACCGGGGAGCTGTTTTTT.